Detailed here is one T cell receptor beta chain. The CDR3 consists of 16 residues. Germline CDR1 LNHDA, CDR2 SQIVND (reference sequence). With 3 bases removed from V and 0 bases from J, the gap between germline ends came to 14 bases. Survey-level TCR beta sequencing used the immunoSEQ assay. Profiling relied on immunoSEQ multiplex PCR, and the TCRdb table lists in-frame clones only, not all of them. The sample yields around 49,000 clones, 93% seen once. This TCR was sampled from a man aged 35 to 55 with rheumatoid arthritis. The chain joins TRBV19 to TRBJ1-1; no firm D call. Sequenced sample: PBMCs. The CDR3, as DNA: TGTGCCAGTAGTATGGGCGGAGGAAGAATGAACACTGAAGCTTTCTTT. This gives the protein CASSMGGGRMNTEAFF.